This TCR beta chain was sequenced for a study of blood T cell dynamics during melanoma immunotherapy. The CDR3 covers 10 residues. The germline V and J ends were trimmed by 5 bases and 2 bases, with 2 bases remaining between them. The germline V gene encodes CDR1 SQVTM and CDR2 ANQGSEA. The table came from immunoSEQ multiplex PCR; TCRdb's copy has only in-frame clones and leaves some out. Among 11,000 to 15,000 clones, 80% to 90% were seen once, and the ten largest hold around 6%. Time point in this sample: pre-treatment baseline. The chain links TRBV29-1 to TRBJ2-3, with D hard to call. This TCR came from a human donor with melanoma. This material consisted of blood, taken from a patient treated with checkpoint blockade. The CDR3: CSVYTDTQYF. CDR3 in DNA: TGCAGCGTTTACACAGATACGCAGTATTTT.